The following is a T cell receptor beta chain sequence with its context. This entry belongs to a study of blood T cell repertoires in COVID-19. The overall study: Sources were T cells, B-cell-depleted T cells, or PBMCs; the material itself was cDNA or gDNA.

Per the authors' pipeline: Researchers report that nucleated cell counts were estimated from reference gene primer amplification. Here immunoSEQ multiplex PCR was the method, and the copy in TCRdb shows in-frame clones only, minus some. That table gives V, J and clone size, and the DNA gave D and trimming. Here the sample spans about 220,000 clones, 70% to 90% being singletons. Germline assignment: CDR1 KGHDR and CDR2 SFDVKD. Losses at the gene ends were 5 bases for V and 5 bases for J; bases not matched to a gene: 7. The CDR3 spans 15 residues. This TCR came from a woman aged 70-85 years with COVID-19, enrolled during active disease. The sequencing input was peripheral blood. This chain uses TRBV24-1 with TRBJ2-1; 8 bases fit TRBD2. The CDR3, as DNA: TGTGCCACCAGTGGGGGGGCGGGAGGCCACAATGAGCAGTTCTTC. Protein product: CATSGGAGGHNEQFF.